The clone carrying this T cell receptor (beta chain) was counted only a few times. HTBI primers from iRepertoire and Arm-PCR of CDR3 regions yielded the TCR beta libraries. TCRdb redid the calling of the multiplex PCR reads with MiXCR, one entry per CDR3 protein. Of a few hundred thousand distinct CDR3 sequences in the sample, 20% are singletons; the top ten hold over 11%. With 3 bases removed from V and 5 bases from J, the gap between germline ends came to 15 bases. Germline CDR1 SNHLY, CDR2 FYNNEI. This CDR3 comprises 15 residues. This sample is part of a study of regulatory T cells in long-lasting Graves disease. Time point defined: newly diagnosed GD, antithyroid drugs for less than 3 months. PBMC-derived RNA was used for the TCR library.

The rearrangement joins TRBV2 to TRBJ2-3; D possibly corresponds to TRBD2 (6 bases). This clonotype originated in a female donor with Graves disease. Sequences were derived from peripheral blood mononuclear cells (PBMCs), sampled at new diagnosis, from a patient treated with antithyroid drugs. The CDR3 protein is CASSDQREREDTQYF. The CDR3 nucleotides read TGTGCCAGCAGTGACCAACGGGAGAGGGAAGATACGCAGTATTTT.